These T cell receptor beta chains were read from a single sample in a study of T cell responses to AZD1222 COVID-19 vaccine. Sequencing used immunoSEQ multiplex PCR; TCRdb keeps in-frame clones, though not all of them. The profile shows about 130,000 clones, roughly 93% of them singletons. This sample comprised peripheral blood, obtained on day 0 of AZD1222 vaccination. The receptors derive from an adult in good health. CDR3s include the opening cysteine and the closing phenylalanine or tryptophan. The order of the fields is D gene, V gene, J gene, clone size, CDR3 DNA, CDR3 protein. D genes are given only for firm matches. A row's size may be missing; if present it is once, few, many or a size class.

D gene: .; V gene: TRBV19; J gene: TRBJ2-7; clone size: once; CDR3 DNA: TGTGCCAGTAGTCCCCGGGACGCCCCCGCCTACGAGCAGTACTTC; CDR3 protein: CASSPRDAPAYEQYF
D gene: TRBD2; V gene: TRBV4-1; J gene: TRBJ2-5; clone size: .; CDR3 DNA: TGCGCCAGCAGCCAAGAATATCAGACTAGCGGGAGAGAGACCCAGTACTTC; CDR3 protein: CASSQEYQTSGRETQYF
D gene: .; V gene: TRBV5-1; J gene: TRBJ1-3; clone size: .; CDR3 DNA: TGCGCCAGCAGCCGGGCCCTGGCGAACTCTGGAAACACCATATATTTT; CDR3 protein: CASSRALANSGNTIYF
D gene: .; V gene: TRBV12-3/TRBV12-4; J gene: TRBJ1-1; clone size: once; CDR3 DNA: TGTGCCAGCAGTTGGACTTCCGAAGCTTTCTTT; CDR3 protein: CASSWTSEAFF
D gene: TRBD1; V gene: TRBV9; J gene: TRBJ2-7; clone size: .; CDR3 DNA: TGTGCCAGCAGCGTCGGCGGGACAGGGCGGGAGCAGTACTTC; CDR3 protein: CASSVGGTGREQYF
D gene: .; V gene: TRBV6-5; J gene: TRBJ1-2; clone size: .; CDR3 DNA: TGTGCCAGCAGTTACAGCGTCCAGGTCGGAGGCTACACCTTC; CDR3 protein: CASSYSVQVGGYTF
D gene: .; V gene: TRBV6-5; J gene: TRBJ1-5; clone size: .; CDR3 DNA: TGTGCCAGCAGTCCCCAGGATAGCAATCAGCCCCAGCATTTT; CDR3 protein: CASSPQDSNQPQHF
D gene: .; V gene: TRBV29-1; J gene: TRBJ2-3; clone size: few; CDR3 DNA: TGCAGCGTTGAAGTATATGAAGATAGCACAGATACGCAGTATTTT; CDR3 protein: CSVEVYEDSTDTQYF
D gene: .; V gene: TRBV2; J gene: TRBJ1-5; clone size: .; CDR3 DNA: TGTGCCAGCAGTGAACCAGGCTCAAGTCAGCCCCAGCATTTT; CDR3 protein: CASSEPGSSQPQHF
D gene: TRBD1; V gene: TRBV7-2; J gene: TRBJ1-5; clone size: few; CDR3 DNA: TGTGCCAGCAGCCTTTTTGGGGGACAGTATAGCAATCAGCCCCAGCATTTT; CDR3 protein: CASSLFGGQYSNQPQHF
D gene: .; V gene: TRBV6-5; J gene: TRBJ2-7; clone size: once; CDR3 DNA: TGTGCCAGCAGTTACTCGAGGACCGAGCAGTACTTC; CDR3 protein: CASSYSRTEQYF
D gene: TRBD2; V gene: TRBV4-2; J gene: TRBJ2-7; clone size: .; CDR3 DNA: TGTGCCAGCAGCCAAGATGACGGGACTAGCGGGAGGGCCGCCGAGCAGTACTTC; CDR3 protein: CASSQDDGTSGRAAEQYF
D gene: .; V gene: TRBV15; J gene: TRBJ2-7; clone size: .; CDR3 DNA: TGTGCCACCAGCAGAGATCTGAGCCAGGGAGGCTACGAGCAGTACTTC; CDR3 protein: CATSRDLSQGGYEQYF
D gene: TRBD1; V gene: TRBV28; J gene: TRBJ2-5; clone size: once; CDR3 DNA: TGTGCCAGCAGTTCCCCAGGGGGCGTAGGGCAAGAGACCCAGTACTTC; CDR3 protein: CASSSPGGVGQETQYF
D gene: .; V gene: TRBV2; J gene: TRBJ1-3; clone size: .; CDR3 DNA: TGTGCCAGCACGGGACCTCGTTTACTTGGACAGTCGACTGGAAACACCATATATTTT; CDR3 protein: CASTGPRLLGQSTGNTIYF
D gene: .; V gene: TRBV5-6; J gene: TRBJ1-2; clone size: .; CDR3 DNA: TGTGCCAGCAGCTTGGCCGTAGACACACACAACTATGGCTACACCTTC; CDR3 protein: CASSLAVDTHNYGYTF
D gene: .; V gene: TRBV5-1; J gene: TRBJ2-3; clone size: .; CDR3 DNA: TGCGCCAGCAGCGTTATCGGTGATACGCAGTATTTT; CDR3 protein: CASSVIGDTQYF
D gene: .; V gene: TRBV5-6; J gene: TRBJ2-1; clone size: .; CDR3 DNA: TGTGCCAGCAGAGCAGGGCAAAATGAGCAGTTCTTC; CDR3 protein: CASRAGQNEQFF
D gene: TRBD2; V gene: TRBV9; J gene: TRBJ2-1; clone size: .; CDR3 DNA: TGTGCCAGCAGCGTAGCGCCTAGCGGGGTCGATACGAGCTCCTACAATGAGCAGTTCTTC; CDR3 protein: CASSVAPSGVDTSSYNEQFF
D gene: TRBD1; V gene: TRBV10-3; J gene: TRBJ1-1; clone size: .; CDR3 DNA: TGTGCCATCAGGGACAGGAAAGGAGAAGCTTTCTTT; CDR3 protein: CAIRDRKGEAFF
D gene: .; V gene: TRBV5-6; J gene: TRBJ1-2; clone size: .; CDR3 DNA: TGTGCCAGCAGCTTGGAGCGAAGGACGGACGGAGCTAACTATGGCTACACCTTC; CDR3 protein: CASSLERRTDGANYGYTF
D gene: TRBD2; V gene: TRBV5-1; J gene: TRBJ2-1; clone size: .; CDR3 DNA: TGCGCCAGCAGGCTCTTTCCAGTGACTAGCGCGGACAATGAGCAGTTCTTC; CDR3 protein: CASRLFPVTSADNEQFF
D gene: TRBD1; V gene: TRBV2; J gene: TRBJ1-2; clone size: .; CDR3 DNA: TGTGCCAGCAGGGCTTCCGGGACAGGGGGCGCTGGGGGCGGCTACACCTTC; CDR3 protein: CASRASGTGGAGGGYTF
D gene: .; V gene: TRBV3-1/TRBV3-2; J gene: TRBJ2-1; clone size: .; CDR3 DNA: TGTGCCAGCAGCCAGATGTGGACTCCTTTGCCGTTCTTC; CDR3 protein: CASSQMWTPLPFF
D gene: .; V gene: TRBV29-1; J gene: TRBJ2-3; clone size: .; CDR3 DNA: TGCAGCGTTGGGGGAGGGCCCGGGACAGGCACAGATACGCAGTATTTT; CDR3 protein: CSVGGGPGTGTDTQYF
D gene: .; V gene: TRBV11-2; J gene: TRBJ1-6; clone size: .; CDR3 DNA: TGTGCCAGCAGCTTCGGATCAAGCTCCTATAATTCACCCCTCCACTTT; CDR3 protein: CASSFGSSSYNSPLHF
D gene: TRBD2; V gene: TRBV15; J gene: TRBJ2-1; clone size: .; CDR3 DNA: TGTGCCACCAGCAGAGAAAGGAGGACTAGCGGGAGGGCCGTCAATGAGCAGTTCTTC; CDR3 protein: CATSRERRTSGRAVNEQFF
D gene: TRBD2; V gene: TRBV15; J gene: TRBJ2-1; clone size: few; CDR3 DNA: TGTGCCACCAGCAGGACTAGCGGTTACAATGAGCAGTTCTTC; CDR3 protein: CATSRTSGYNEQFF
D gene: TRBD1; V gene: TRBV4-2; J gene: TRBJ2-5; clone size: .; CDR3 DNA: TGTGCCAGCAGCCCTGGGACAGGGAGAGAGACCCAGTACTTC; CDR3 protein: CASSPGTGRETQYF
D gene: TRBD2; V gene: TRBV30; J gene: TRBJ2-1; clone size: .; CDR3 DNA: TGTGCCTGGAGAGAGGGGCTAGCGGTTTACAATGAGCAGTTCTTC; CDR3 protein: CAWREGLAVYNEQFF
D gene: .; V gene: TRBV5-5; J gene: TRBJ2-1; clone size: .; CDR3 DNA: TGTGCCAGCAGCTTGTTGTCAGTGTACAATGAGCAGTTCTTC; CDR3 protein: CASSLLSVYNEQFF
D gene: .; V gene: TRBV18; J gene: TRBJ2-1; clone size: .; CDR3 DNA: TGTGCCAGCTCACCTATAGGGGACCCCAGGAATGAGCAGTTCTTC; CDR3 protein: CASSPIGDPRNEQFF
D gene: .; V gene: TRBV27; J gene: TRBJ1-1; clone size: .; CDR3 DNA: TGTGCCACCAGACTCTCCGCGAAGGACACTGAAGCTTTCTTT; CDR3 protein: CATRLSAKDTEAFF
D gene: TRBD2; V gene: TRBV7-7; J gene: TRBJ2-1; clone size: .; CDR3 DNA: TGTGCCAGCAGCTTAGGGAGCGGGAATGACAATGAGCAGTTCTTC; CDR3 protein: CASSLGSGNDNEQFF
D gene: .; V gene: TRBV20-1; J gene: TRBJ1-1; clone size: .; CDR3 DNA: TGCAGTGCTAGAGAGAACACTGAAGCTTTCTTT; CDR3 protein: CSARENTEAFF
D gene: TRBD2; V gene: TRBV5-5; J gene: TRBJ2-3; clone size: .; CDR3 DNA: TGTGCCAGCAGCTTGGAGGCGGGAGGGCCTGCAGATACGCAGTATTTT; CDR3 protein: CASSLEAGGPADTQYF
D gene: .; V gene: TRBV5-1; J gene: TRBJ1-1; clone size: .; CDR3 DNA: TGCGCCAGCAGCTTGGGGCAGTTCCCGAACACTGAAGCTTTCTTT; CDR3 protein: CASSLGQFPNTEAFF
D gene: .; V gene: TRBV7-2; J gene: TRBJ1-1; clone size: .; CDR3 DNA: TGTGCCAGCAGCTTAGTCGCGGGGGCGCGGGCTGAAGCTTTCTTT; CDR3 protein: CASSLVAGARAEAFF
D gene: .; V gene: TRBV6-5; J gene: TRBJ1-2; clone size: .; CDR3 DNA: TGTGCCAGCAGTTCGGCTGAAATCTATGGCTACACCTTC; CDR3 protein: CASSSAEIYGYTF
D gene: TRBD1; V gene: TRBV12-5; J gene: TRBJ1-1; clone size: .; CDR3 DNA: TGTGCTAGTGCCACCCGGGACAGCATGAACACTGAAGCTTTCTTT; CDR3 protein: CASATRDSMNTEAFF
D gene: TRBD2; V gene: TRBV24-1; J gene: TRBJ2-5; clone size: .; CDR3 DNA: TGTGCCACCAGTGAGGAGACTAGCGTGAGAGAGACCCAGTACTTC; CDR3 protein: CATSEETSVRETQYF